The 19 T cell receptor beta chains presented below share a single source sample, sequenced in a study of blood T cells in healthy people across ages (dated by TCRdb to the mid-2010s). The library came from 5' RACE. A second PCR of 7 to 11 cycles was run with a J-beta primer mix and a sample-barcoded 5' primer. The public reads were quality trimmed at Q25 with fastp and then assembled into clones with MiXCR by TCRdb, keeping productive beta chains. Rows with one shared CDR3 protein collapse into an entry with the most common genes and DNA. Counted in this sample were roughly 1.9 million distinct CDR3 sequences; around 42% of them appeared once. The leading ten clones occupy 20% to 25% of the sample. The sequencing sample was made of blood. These receptors all stem from a human donor in good health.

V is TRBV7-3 and J is TRBJ2-1; 9 bases line up with TRBD1. Germline loops: CDR1 SGHTA, CDR2 FQGTGA. V gave up 5 bases and J gave up 8 bases; unmatched junction bases: 7. The CDR3 is 14 residues long. The CDR3 spells CASSDGTGSDEQFF. CDR3 coding DNA: TGTGCCAGCAGCGACGGGACAGGGTCTGATGAGCAGTTCTTC.

The chain uses TRBV28 and TRBJ2-1, with D unresolved. This CDR3 has 12 amino acids. V shed 3 bases and J shed 15 bases, with 15 bases lying between them. Germline CDR1 MDHEN, CDR2 SYDVKM. This CDR3 is CASSLVRFKRFF. The CDR3, as DNA: TGTGCCAGCAGTTTGGTCCGTTTTAAGCGGTTCTTC.

The chain recombines TRBV2 with TRBJ2-5, with 7 bases that match TRBD1. The germline CDR1 and CDR2 sequences are SNHLY and FYNNEI. V lost 6 bases and J lost 3; bases outside the gene matches: 7. This CDR3 spans 14 amino acids. In nucleotides, the CDR3 is TGTGCCAGCAGCGCACGGACAGGAAAAGAGACCCAGTACTTC. Amino acids: CASSARTGKETQYF.

This chain connects TRBV18 to TRBJ2-3; a possible D gene is TRBD1 (6 bases). Germline loops: CDR1 KGHSH, CDR2 LQKENI. Trimming left V 2 bases short and J 0 bases short, with 21 bases between. The length of the CDR3 is 19 residues. The CDR3 DNA reads TGTGCCAGCTCACCAAGGACTTGGGACATACGTACTAGCACAGATACGCAGTATTTT. Its protein is CASSPRTWDIRTSTDTQYF. Variable domain in full (rest from reference TRBV18 and TRBJ2-3): NAGVMQNPRHLVRRRGQEARLRCSPMKGHSHVYWYRQLPEEGLKFMVYLQKENIIDESGMPKERFSAEFPKEGPSILRIQQVVRGDSAAYFCASSPRTWDIRTSTDTQYFGPGTRLTVL.

In its sample, this clonotype was seen a few times. The V gene is TRBV6-6, the J gene TRBJ2-7, with D possibly being TRBD1 (6 bases). CDR1 and CDR2 (germline): MNHNY, SVGAGI (reference sequence). This CDR3 spans 14 amino acids. V gave up 8 bases and J gave up 2 bases, with 16 bases separating them. The CDR3 loop reads CASLDWTDTYEQYF. The DNA of the CDR3 is TGTGCCAGCCTCGACTGGACAGACACCTACGAGCAGTACTTC.

This clonotype has more than one count but fewer than ten. This rearrangement joins TRBV20-1 to TRBJ2-7; 7 positions match TRBD2. The trim removed 0 bases at V and 0 bases at J, leaving 5 bases unmatched. The CDR3 is 15 amino acids. Germline V gene data show CDR1 as DFQATT and CDR2 as SNEGSKA (reference sequence). CDR3 in DNA: TGCAGTGCTAGAGATCCAGCGGGGAGCTCCTACGAGCAGTACTTC. Its protein is CSARDPAGSSYEQYF.

The gene calls are TRBV5-1 and TRBJ2-1, with 7 positions matching TRBD2. V lost 1 base and J lost 4; bases outside the gene matches: 8. CDR3 size: 16 residues. The germline gives CDR1 SGHRS, CDR2 YFSETQ. CDR3 DNA: TGCGCCAGCAGCTTGAGGTCTAGCGGAACTTACAATGAGCAGTTCTTC. Translating gives CASSLRSSGTYNEQFF.

This chain connects TRBV12-3 or TRBV12-4 to TRBJ1-5; no reliable D call. V gave up 3 bases and J gave up 1 base, with 10 bases separating them. The CDR3 runs 15 residues. The CDR3 spells CASSFWVGSNQPQHF. CDR3 DNA sequence: TGTGCCAGCAGTTTTTGGGTTGGGAGCAATCAGCCCCAGCATTTT.

The rearrangement links TRBV12-5 to TRBJ1-2; the D gene is possibly TRBD1 (5 bases). The V and J ends lost 1 base and 12 bases respectively, with 12 bases between them. There are 12 residues in the CDR3. From germline, CDR1 is LGHNT and CDR2 FRNRAP. CDR3 nucleotide sequence: TGTGCTAGTGGTTTGGGGGGGACGTCTGACACCTTC. This encodes CASGLGGTSDTF.

The chain uses TRBV7-2 and TRBJ1-2; 7 positions match TRBD1. Germline assignment: CDR1 SGHTA and CDR2 FQGNSA. V was pared by 1 base and J by 8 bases, with 7 bases of the junction left unmatched. The CDR3 covers 14 residues. The CDR3 sequence: CASSLEGRGGGYTF. As DNA, the CDR3 is TGTGCCAGCAGCTTAGAAGGCAGGGGGGGAGGCTACACCTTC.

The rearrangement uses TRBV10-3 and TRBJ2-3; TRBD2 aligns across 8 bases. CDR1 is ENHRY, CDR2 SYGVKD, per germline. The length of the CDR3 is 12 residues. The J segment lost 2 bases and the V segment lost 11 bases, leaving 3 bases of the junction unmatched. CDR3 bases: TGTGCCGCAGCGGGGGCCACAGATACGCAGTATTTT. It translates to CAAAGATDTQYF.

This clonotype was picked up a small number of times. The V and J genes are TRBV29-1 and TRBJ1-2; possible D gene TRBD1, 5 bases. Deletions cut 3 bases from V and 7 bases from J, with 12 bases between. CDR1 SQVTM and CDR2 ANQGSEA come from the germline V gene. This CDR3 is built from 12 residues. The CDR3 here is CSVEAGRGGYTF. Written as DNA, the CDR3 is TGCAGCGTTGAGGCGGGGCGGGGTGGCTACACCTTC.

The chain employs TRBV2 and TRBJ2-3; D is unresolved. Trimming left V 7 bases short and J 5 bases short, with 4 bases between. Germline-derived CDR1 and CDR2 are SNHLY and FYNNEI. CDR3 length equals 10 residues. In DNA, the CDR3 is TGTGCCAGCATGGAAGATACGCAGTATTTT. Translated: CASMEDTQYF.

The chain carries TRBV9 and TRBJ2-3; 8 nucleotides agree with TRBD2. The trim removed 2 bases at V and 2 bases at J, leaving 10 bases unmatched. CDR1 is SGDLS, CDR2 YYNGEE, per germline. There are 17 residues in the CDR3. CDR3 nucleotide sequence: TGTGCCAGCAGCGTCCGAGGACTAGCTGGAGCCACAGATACGCAGTATTTT. It is translated as CASSVRGLAGATDTQYF.

This chain links TRBV14 with TRBJ2-1; D not resolved. The ends were cut back, 6 bases at V and 7 bases at J, with 19 bases in the middle. Germline V gene sequence: CDR1 SGHDN, CDR2 FVKESK. The CDR3 totals 15 residues. CDR3 in DNA: TGTGCCAGCAGGGAGTCCTCGGCGGCAGAAAATGAGCAGTTCTTC. Its protein is CASRESSAAENEQFF.

With regard to this clonotype: A much more abundant neighbour one base away suggests this may be a read error. This chain uses TRBV18 with TRBJ2-4; D gene uncertain. The end of the DNA fits TRBJ2-7 better, so the J call may be wrong. The CDR3 runs 14 residues. The germline gives CDR1 KGHSH, CDR2 LQKENI. CDR3 nucleotide sequence: TGTGTCAGCTCACCACGGCAGGCGACCTACGAGCAGTACTTC. As protein: CVSSPRQATYEQYF.

The rearrangement uses TRBV12-3 or TRBV12-4 and TRBJ2-1, with D perhaps given as TRBD1 or TRBD2 (5 bases each). Trimming cost V 3 bases and J 4 bases, with 13 bases left between them. The CDR3 totals 15 residues. The CDR3 DNA reads as TGTGCCAGCAGTTTCTTACGGGGACCATACAATGAGCAGTTCTTC. Translating gives CASSFLRGPYNEQFF.

This clonotype was seen a few times. The rearrangement joins TRBV14 to TRBJ2-3; weak D call: TRBD1 (5 bases). The CDR3 is 15 amino acids. Trimming took off 6 bases at V and 0 bases at J, with 13 bases between the two ends. Per germline, CDR1 SGHDN and CDR2 FVKESK. DNA of the CDR3: TGTGCCAGCAGTCCAGGGTTCACGAGCACAGATACGCAGTATTTT. Encoded protein: CASSPGFTSTDTQYF.

The chain uses TRBV20-1 and TRBJ2-6; TRBD1 agrees at 7 bases. CDR1 is DFQATT and CDR2 is SNEGSKA in the germline V gene (reference sequence). The CDR3 has 15 amino acids. Trimming at V came to 5 bases and at J to 0 bases, leaving 4 bases not matched to a gene. CDR3 amino acids: CSAWDSSSGANVLTF. The CDR3 nucleotides read TGCAGTGCTTGGGACAGCTCCTCTGGGGCCAACGTCCTGACTTTC.